What follows are 4 T cell receptor beta chains derived from one specimen sequenced in a study of shared clonotypes between healthy human individuals. TCRdb's table, derived via immunoSEQ multiplex PCR, lists solely in-frame clones and lacks some. The sample lists roughly 1,600,000 clones, about 98.5% seen once, with 0.36% in the top ten. Sequenced input: naive CD4+ T cells sorted from blood. Subset specified: CD45RA+ positively selected. The origin of the receptors is a man aged 25-45 years in good health.

The chain links TRBV2 to TRBJ2-1, with 8 bases identical to TRBD2. Germline V CDR1 and CDR2: SNHLY, FYNNEI. This CDR3 is built from 13 residues. V gave up 5 bases and J gave up 6 bases; unmatched junction bases: 3. CDR3 protein: CASSRGLANEQFF. The DNA of the CDR3 is TGTGCCAGCAGTCGCGGACTAGCCAATGAGCAGTTCTTC.

The gene calls are TRBV15 and TRBJ1-1, with D unclear. The length of the CDR3 is 14 residues. V shed 0 bases and J shed 3 bases, with 8 bases lying between them. CDR1 and CDR2 from the germline V gene are LNHNV and YYDKDF (reference sequence). The CDR3 region is CATSRDQIDTEAFF. CDR3 sequence (DNA): TGTGCCACCAGCAGAGATCAGATAGACACTGAAGCTTTCTTT. Filled out from reference TRBV15 and TRBJ1-1, the complete variable domain reads DAMVIQNPRYQVTQFGKPVTLSCSQTLNHNVMYWYQQKSSQAPKLLFHYYDKDFNNEADTPDNFQSRRPNTSFCFLDIRSPGLGDTAMYLCATSRDQIDTEAFFGQGTRLTVV.

The chain uses TRBV5-1 and TRBJ2-1; TRBD2 matches 10 bases. The CDR3 has 18 amino acids. The V gene end was trimmed by 4 bases and the J gene end by 0 bases; junction bases not matched to a gene: 10. Germline loops: CDR1 SGHRS, CDR2 YFSETQ. The CDR3 bases are TGCGCCAGCAGCCCCGGACTAGCGGCATCTGGCTCCTACAATGAGCAGTTCTTC. Its protein product is CASSPGLAASGSYNEQFF.

A note on this clone: Other DNA sequences within the sample encode an identical CDR3. The CDR3 region is CASSPGQGNTEAFF. The CDR3 DNA follows: TGCGCCAGCAGCCCAGGACAGGGAAACACTGAAGCTTTCTTT. The chain uses TRBV4-1 and TRBJ1-1; 8 bases are a match to TRBD1. There are 14 residues in the CDR3. Germline-derived CDR1 and CDR2 are MGHRA and YSYEKL. V trimming: 4 bases; J trimming: 2 bases; junction bases outside the gene matches: 3.